This paragraph reports one TCR beta chain. Its antigen is not identified. In germline, CDR1 is ENHRY, CDR2 SYGVKD. The CDR3 is made up of 18 amino acids. V shed 0 bases and J 4 bases; nucleotides not matched to a gene: 8. This specimen comes from a study of T cell repertoires in cytomegalovirus infection. Study as a whole: Indicated by public TCR beta signatures were CMV infection and matching HLA type. General study results and limits: Dominating the ex vivo response were HLA-C-restricted CMV-specific TCR beta clonotypes. Carriage of CMV together with the relevant HLA was identifiable through cumulative public TCR beta family frequency.

TCRdb re-derived calls from the reads in MiXCR, one entry per CDR3 protein. The sample contains around 330,000 distinct CDR3 sequences, roughly a sixth of which appear only once. Material for sequencing was PBMCs. V and J are TRBV10-3 and TRBJ2-2, with 10 bases matching TRBD2. The TCR sequence derives from a human donor in good health (CMV status not recorded). Some clones in this sample may be carry-over from other donors' samples. CDR3: CAISESPSGGLSTGELFF. The CDR3, as DNA: TGTGCCATCAGTGAGTCGCCTAGCGGGGGATTAAGCACCGGGGAGCTGTTTTTT.